This TCR beta chain was observed in a study of naive and memory T cell subsets. Study conclusions and caveats: In naive cells, over 95% of TCR sequences were seen only once.

This clonotype was observed at least ten times. Its antigen is not known. CD4+ T cell IFNgamma after overnight CMV lysate exposure gave donor CMV status. After CD4 positive bead selection, the CD4-negative fraction gave CD8 T cells. Cells stained for CD3, CD4, CD8, CD45RA, CD27 and viability were sorted into four CD45RA/CD27 subsets. Two oligonucleotides, mixed equimolar, formed the beta constant-region primer covering TRBC1 and TRBC2. The ligated cDNA underwent four PCR rounds using SP2 and nested alpha and beta constant-region primers. TCRdb recomputed calls from the UMI-ligation and nested PCR reads with MiXCR, one row per CDR3 protein. The table lists some 17,000 distinct CDR3 sequences, roughly 8.7% of them singletons. Germline V CDR1 and CDR2: SGHVS, FQNEAQ. The CDR3 consists of 14 residues. Trimming pared 4 bases from V and 6 bases from J, leaving 15 bases between.

The rearrangement joins TRBV7-8 to TRBJ1-1; D not resolved. The sequencing input was central memory CD8+ T cells from blood. This clonotype originated in a human donor in good health. The DNA for the CDR3 is TGTGCCAGCAGCTCCACGGCATCTGAGGCTGAAGCTTTCTTT. Its protein product is CASSSTASEAEAFF.